Following are 25 T cell receptor beta chains from one sample sequenced in a study of neurological immune-mediated disorders. Each CDR3 protein gets one entry after TCRdb re-called the 5' RACE reads with MiXCR. Here the sample spans about 62,000 distinct CDR3 sequences, less than 6% being singletons. Sequenced sample: PBMCs. All receptors come from a woman in her fifties or sixties with multiple sclerosis.

This clonotype was picked up many times. This chain connects TRBV6-2 or TRBV6-3 to TRBJ2-4, with 10 bases lining up with TRBD2. The junction had 7 bases not matched to a gene; V was cut back by 2 bases and J by 3 bases. CDR1 is MNHEY, CDR2 SVGEGT, per germline. The CDR3 has 17 residues. CDR3 DNA: TGTGCCAGCAGTTACCCCCTAGCGGGGGCAGGCAAAAACATTCAGTACTTC. It is translated as CASSYPLAGAGKNIQYF.

This clonotype came up many times. CDR3 residues: CASSSLGGVDYEQYF. CDR3 bases: TGTGCCAGCAGTTCCCTCGGCGGGGTTGACTACGAGCAGTACTTC. This chain joins TRBV28 and TRBJ2-7; D might be TRBD2 (6 bases). CDR3 length: 15 amino acids. CDR1 and CDR2 from the germline V gene are MDHEN and SYDVKM. Trimming removed 4 bases from V and 3 bases from J, with 16 bases in between. Drawing the rest from reference TRBV28 and TRBJ2-7, the complete variable domain is DVKVTQSSRYLVKRTGEKVFLECVQDMDHENMFWYRQDPGLGLRLIYFSYDVKMKEKGDIPEGYSVSREKKERFSLILESASTNQTSMYLCASSSLGGVDYEQYFGPGTRLTVT.

This clonotype was observed at least ten times. V gene TRBV20-1 combines with J gene TRBJ2-3, with D unclear. The CDR3 runs 15 residues. Trimming removed 0 bases from V and 0 bases from J, with 10 bases in between. Germline loops: CDR1 DFQATT, CDR2 SNEGSKA (reference sequence). CDR3 region: CSARDRVSSTDTQYF. The CDR3 nucleotides read TGCAGTGCTAGAGATAGGGTTTCTAGCACAGATACGCAGTATTTT.

The sample holds many counts of this clonotype. The rearrangement links TRBV5-6 to TRBJ2-3; 9 nucleotides align to TRBD1. V trimming: 4 bases; J trimming: 4 bases; junction bases outside the gene matches: 7. CDR1 SGHDT and CDR2 YYEEEE come from the germline V gene. This CDR3 has 15 residues. As DNA, the CDR3 is TGTGCCAGCAGCAATCTGGGGACAGGGTCAGATACGCAGTATTTT. This gives the protein CASSNLGTGSDTQYF.

In its sample, this clonotype was seen many times. V usage is TRBV5-6 and J usage is TRBJ2-5; TRBD1 agrees at 7 bases. The CDR3 runs to 15 residues. Germline values: CDR1 SGHDT, CDR2 YYEEEE. J gave up 2 bases and V 2 bases, and 6 bases lay outside the gene matches. The CDR3: CASSFFGTEQETQYF. CDR3 nucleotides: TGTGCCAGCAGCTTTTTCGGGACAGAACAAGAGACCCAGTACTTC.

There are many counts of this clonotype. The V gene is TRBV6-5, the J gene TRBJ1-5; D is ambiguous. The CDR3 runs to 14 residues. Germline CDR1 and CDR2: MNHEY and SVGAGI. V was clipped by 0 bases and J by 7 bases, with 10 bases between them. In DNA form, the CDR3 reads TGTGCCAGCAGTTACTCACGGGATGGGCAGCCCCAGCATTTT. It encodes CASSYSRDGQPQHF.

This clonotype showed up many times. The CDR3 DNA reads as TGTGCCAGCAGGAGACAGCGGGATAGCACAGATACGCAGTATTTT. This sequence encodes CASRRQRDSTDTQYF. This chain connects TRBV7-2 to TRBJ2-3; TRBD2 matches at 7 bases. Per germline, CDR1 SGHTA and CDR2 FQGNSA. Trimming removed 6 bases from V and 0 bases from J; junction bases left unmatched: 6. This CDR3 is 15 amino acids long.

This clonotype showed up many times. This chain links TRBV28 with TRBJ1-2; D gene uncertain. Germline-derived CDR1 and CDR2 are MDHEN and SYDVKM. The CDR3 runs 15 residues. V lost 5 bases and J 0 bases, leaving 13 bases between the germline ends. CDR3 bases: TGTGCCAGCAGTCCCGGACTCATAGCTAACTATGGCTACACCTTC. Its protein is CASSPGLIANYGYTF.

This clonotype was observed at least ten times. At one of its ends the junction is not consistent with the germline gene, which may arise from a read error. This chain links TRBV7-7 with TRBJ2-7; D ambiguous. The germline CDR1 and CDR2 sequences are SSHAT and FNYEAQ (reference sequence). The CDR3 loop spans 13 amino acids. The CDR3 DNA is TGTGCTAGCAGCGTGGGTCTTCCCTACGAGCAGTACTTC. This gives the protein CASSVGLPYEQYF. The variable domain in full, with the rest retrieved from reference TRBV7-7 and TRBJ2-7, is GAGVSQSPRYKVTKRGQDVTLRCDPISSHATLYWYQQALGQGPEFLTYFNYEAQPDKSGLPSDRFSAERPEGSISTLTIQRTEQRDSAMYRCASSVGLPYEQYFGPGTRLTVT.

This clonotype occurred many times. The genes are TRBV12-3 or TRBV12-4 and TRBJ1-5; a weak D match, TRBD1 (6 bases). This CDR3 contains 14 residues. Trimming left V 6 bases short and J 7 bases short, with 16 bases between. The CDR3: CASRRTEVHQPQHF. For the CDR3, the DNA is TGTGCCAGCAGGCGGACAGAAGTCCACCAGCCCCAGCATTTT.

There are many counts of this clonotype. The chain links TRBV4-1 to TRBJ1-1; D possibly corresponds to TRBD1 (5 bases). V gave up 1 base and J gave up 1 base, with 16 bases separating them. CDR1 and CDR2 from the germline V gene are MGHRA and YSYEKL. The CDR3 loop spans 17 amino acids. The CDR3 region has the DNA TGCGCCAGCAGCCAAGGGGGTCCAGGGAGGAGGAACACTGAAGCTTTCTTT. This gives the protein CASSQGGPGRRNTEAFF.

This clonotype was observed a few times. The rearrangement links TRBV20-1 to TRBJ1-2; D remains unclear. The CDR3 is 13 residues long. The V end was cut by 3 bases, the J end by 0 bases, with 8 bases between. CDR1 and CDR2 from the germline V gene are DFQATT and SNEGSKA (reference sequence). The CDR3 coding sequence is TGCAGTGCTAGGGCGAGGGCTAACTATGGCTACACCTTC. This sequence encodes CSARARANYGYTF.

This clonotype was found many times. The rearrangement links TRBV5-1 to TRBJ2-3; possible D gene TRBD2, 6 bases. V was pared by 0 bases and J by 0 bases, with 11 bases between. Germline V gene lookup returns CDR1 SGHRS and CDR2 YFSETQ. The CDR3 is 16 amino acids. The CDR3 nucleotides read TGCGCCAGCAGCTTGGGGGACTGGGTTAGCACAGATACGCAGTATTTT. Translating gives CASSLGDWVSTDTQYF.

This clonotype was seen at least ten times. The chain combines TRBV10-3 with TRBJ1-1, with 8 bases lining up with TRBD1. Germline assignment: CDR1 ENHRY and CDR2 SYGVKD. The junction had 3 bases not matched to a gene; V was cut back by 2 bases and J by 4 bases. The CDR3 covers 14 residues. Here the CDR3 DNA reads TGTGCCATCAGTGAGGTAACAGGGGGCACTGAAGCTTTCTTT. Protein sequence: CAISEVTGGTEAFF.

V and J are TRBV12-3 or TRBV12-4 and TRBJ2-3, with TRBD1 matching 7 bases. The CDR3 totals 15 residues. Trimming cost V 2 bases and J 2 bases; bases outside gene matches: 4. CDR3 bases: TGTGCCAGCAGTTTAAGGGACAGAACCACAGATACGCAGTATTTT. Its translation is CASSLRDRTTDTQYF.

This clonotype has a count of ten or more. The chain couples TRBV7-2 to TRBJ1-1; D ambiguous. Germline CDR1 SGHTA, CDR2 FQGNSA. The CDR3 contains 17 residues. Deletions cut 1 base from V and 0 bases from J, with 15 bases between. CDR3 sequence (DNA): TGTGCCAGCAGCTTAGTCGGGTCAGGAGGCATGAACACTGAAGCTTTCTTT. Amino acid sequence: CASSLVGSGGMNTEAFF.

This clonotype showed up many times. The chain is built from TRBV3-1 and TRBJ1-1; possibly TRBD1 for D (6 bases). The germline CDR1 and CDR2 sequences are LGHDT and YNNKEL (reference sequence). The CDR3 runs 15 residues. With 1 base removed from V and 6 bases from J, the gap between germline ends came to 15 bases. The CDR3 sequence is CASSQGGAGIPEAFF. The CDR3 region has the DNA TGTGCCAGCAGCCAAGGGGGGGCAGGGATCCCTGAAGCTTTCTTT. The full variable domain, in which reference TRBV3-1 and TRBJ1-1 provide the parts outside the CDR3, is DTAVSQTPKYLVTQMGNDKSIKCEQNLGHDTMYWYKQDSKKFLKIMFSYNNKELIINETVPNRFSPKSPDKAHLNLHINSLELGDSAVYFCASSQGGAGIPEAFFGQGTRLTVV.

This clonotype was observed a handful of times. This rearrangement joins TRBV7-9 to TRBJ2-5, with a tentative D call TRBD2 (5 bases). The V and J ends lost 8 bases and 2 bases respectively, with 12 bases between them. CDR3 length: 13 residues. Germline V gene sequence: CDR1 SEHNR, CDR2 FQNEAQ (reference sequence). CDR3 sequence (DNA): TGTGCCAGCTCCCCGGGGTTACAAGAGACCCAGTACTTC. Its protein is CASSPGLQETQYF.

Only a few counts were recorded for this clonotype. The gene calls are TRBV5-1 and TRBJ2-3; 10 nucleotides match TRBD2. Unmatched junction bases numbered 4, after V lost 5 bases and J lost 1 base. The CDR3 length is 15 residues. Germline CDR1 and CDR2: SGHRS and YFSETQ. CDR3 region: CASSQRGGGTDTQYF. The CDR3, as DNA: TGCGCCAGCAGTCAGCGGGGGGGTGGCACAGATACGCAGTATTTT.

This clonotype was counted at least ten times. This rearrangement joins TRBV6-5 to TRBJ1-1; the match to TRBD1 covers 8 bases. J gave up 6 bases and V 2 bases, and 5 bases lay outside the gene matches. There are 14 residues in the CDR3. Germline CDR1 MNHEY, CDR2 SVGAGI. CDR3 nucleotides: TGTGCCAGCAGTTACGGACAGGGTGTCGCTGAAGCTTTCTTT. Its protein is CASSYGQGVAEAFF.

In this sample, this clonotype turned up a few times. The chain combines TRBV4-3 with TRBJ2-1, with D hard to call. The V gene lost 4 bases and the J gene lost 8 bases, with 12 bases spanning the gap. CDR1 LGHNA and CDR2 YSLEER come from the germline V gene. CDR3 size: 13 residues. Here the CDR3 DNA reads TGCGCCAGCAGCCTAAGTCTAGGCTATGAGCAGTTCTTC. It yields the protein CASSLSLGYEQFF.

This rearrangement joins TRBV11-3 to TRBJ2-7; TRBD1 agrees at 7 bases. Germline CDR1 and CDR2: SGHNT and YENEEA. V lost 7 bases to trimming and J lost 3 bases; unmatched junction nucleotides: 6. The CDR3 runs 13 residues. The CDR3 protein is CASTSGQYYEQYF. The CDR3 nucleotides are TGTGCCAGCACCTCGGGACAGTACTACGAGCAGTACTTC.

This clonotype has just a few counts. Possible read error: a much larger clone is one base away. CDR3 sequence reads: CSARTRTENTGELFF. In DNA, the CDR3 is TGCAGTGCTAGAACCCGGACGGAAAACACCGGGGAGCTGTTTTTT. This chain links TRBV20-1 with TRBJ2-2; D gene uncertain. Germline V gene sequence: CDR1 DFQATT, CDR2 SNEGSKA (reference sequence). This CDR3 has 15 residues. V was clipped by 2 bases and J by 2 bases, with 12 bases between them.

The sample holds many counts of this clonotype. The CDR3: CASSLPGRGQGLGVYEQYF. The CDR3 DNA reads TGTGCCAGCAGCTTGCCGGGACGGGGACAGGGTTTGGGGGTCTACGAGCAGTACTTC. The rearrangement links TRBV7-8 to TRBJ2-7; 9 bases agree with TRBD1. The trim removed 3 bases at V and 3 bases at J, leaving 18 bases unmatched. Per germline, CDR1 SGHVS and CDR2 FQNEAQ. This CDR3 is built from 19 residues.

This clonotype came up many times. The chain links TRBV20-1 to TRBJ2-4, with 10 bases fitting TRBD1. This CDR3 spans 14 amino acids. Germline CDR1 reads DFQATT; CDR2 reads SNEGSKA (reference sequence). V was clipped by 6 bases and J by 5 bases; unmatched bases: 7. CDR3 sequence reads: CSAPTGGGENIQYF. CDR3 DNA sequence: TGCAGTGCCCCGACAGGGGGCGGCGAAAACATTCAGTACTTC.